Below, 29 T cell receptor beta chains from the same sample are listed, as sequenced in a study of blood T cells in healthy people across ages. Then a second PCR, running roughly 6 to 11 cycles, was carried out with a sample-barcoded 5' primer and a J-beta primer mix. TCRdb analysed the 5' RACE reads with MiXCR anew, one entry per CDR3 protein. The sample records roughly 650,000 distinct CDR3 sequences, 32% being singletons. Sequencing input: blood. The receptors were sampled from a woman aged 80 or over in good health.

In its sample, this clonotype was seen a few times. The V and J genes are TRBV20-1 and TRBJ1-1, with unresolved D. The CDR3 is 13 residues long. Germline lookup yields CDR1 DFQATT and CDR2 SNEGSKA (reference sequence). Deletions cut 6 bases from V and 0 bases from J, with 11 bases between. The CDR3 nucleotides are TGCAGTGCAGAACAGAATGTGAACACTGAAGCTTTCTTT. Translating it yields CSAEQNVNTEAFF.

The V and J genes are TRBV27 and TRBJ2-4; D gene ambiguous. The germline gives CDR1 MNHEY, CDR2 SMNVEV (reference sequence). This CDR3 spans 13 amino acids. The V and J ends lost 1 base and 5 bases respectively, with 6 bases between them. In DNA form, the CDR3 reads TGTGCCAGCAGTTTATACGGAGAAAACATTCAGTACTTC. Its translation is CASSLYGENIQYF.

The rearrangement joins TRBV9 to TRBJ1-2, with TRBD1 matching 7 bases. Looked up from germline, CDR1 is SGDLS and CDR2 is YYNGEE. Trimming removed 4 bases from V and 4 bases from J; junction bases left unmatched: 7. CDR3 length: 14 amino acids. The DNA of the CDR3 is TGTGCCAGCAGCAAAGGACAGGCCTCCTATGGCTACACCTTC. It translates to CASSKGQASYGYTF.

This clonotype showed up just once. V and J are TRBV7-3 and TRBJ1-2; 9 bases are a match to TRBD1. Trimming at V came to 2 bases and at J to 6 bases, leaving 10 bases not matched to a gene. The CDR3 totals 16 residues. Looked up from germline, CDR1 is SGHTA and CDR2 is FQGTGA. CDR3 protein: CASSLGYRDRADGYTF. In DNA form, the CDR3 reads TGTGCCAGCAGCTTAGGTTACCGGGACAGGGCGGATGGCTACACCTTC.

This clonotype was counted at least ten times. The V and J genes are TRBV5-1 and TRBJ2-5; D call uncertain. CDR1 SGHRS and CDR2 YFSETQ come from the germline V gene. Trimming pared 2 bases from V and 0 bases from J, leaving 5 bases between. CDR3 size: 13 residues. The CDR3 reads CASSFQDQETQYF. The DNA of the CDR3 is TGCGCCAGCAGCTTCCAGGACCAAGAGACCCAGTACTTC.

The V and J genes are TRBV7-2 and TRBJ2-7; D is unresolved. Germline V CDR1 and CDR2: SGHTA, FQGNSA. The CDR3 contains 14 residues. Trimming stripped 3 bases from V and 0 bases from J, with 9 bases between. The DNA of the CDR3 is TGTGCCAGCAGCTTCGGCCCGATCTCCTACGAGCAGTACTTC. It yields the protein CASSFGPISYEQYF.

In the case of this clonotype: A much larger clonotype is one base distant, so this may be a read error. The rearrangement joins TRBV12-3 or TRBV12-4 to TRBJ2-5; 11 bases are a match to TRBD2. The CDR3 totals 14 residues. J lost 11 bases, V lost 6 bases, and 11 bases had no gene match. The DNA of the CDR3 is TGTGCCAGCAGGCTTAGCGGGGGGGCAGGAGAGCAGTACTTC. As protein: CASRLSGGAGEQYF.

This clonotype was recorded at least ten times. This rearrangement joins TRBV29-1 to TRBJ2-3, with D unresolved. Trimming cost V 3 bases and J 4 bases, with 14 bases left between them. The V gene's germline CDR1 is SQVTM and CDR2 ANQGSEA. The CDR3 totals 14 residues. CDR3 sequence reads: CSVERGPEPDTQYF. The CDR3 DNA follows: TGCAGCGTTGAGAGAGGCCCAGAACCAGATACGCAGTATTTT.

This clonotype appeared a single time. The rearrangement links TRBV6-2 or TRBV6-3 to TRBJ1-5; tentative D call: TRBD1 (6 bases). Trimming removed 4 bases from V and 7 bases from J, with 17 bases in between. Germline values: CDR1 MNHEY, CDR2 SVGEGT. The CDR3 is 15 amino acids. The CDR3 sequence: CASSSEGGFGQPQHF. In DNA form, the CDR3 reads TGTGCCAGCAGTTCCGAGGGGGGATTCGGCCAGCCCCAGCATTTT.

This clonotype appeared many times. This sequence joins TRBV4-1 and TRBJ1-4; the match to TRBD1 covers 11 bases. The CDR3 covers 15 residues. Losses at the gene ends were 1 base for V and 12 bases for J; bases not matched to a gene: 7. Germline V gene data show CDR1 as MGHRA and CDR2 as YSYEKL. The CDR3 nucleotides are TGCGCCAGCAGCCAAGTCTGGACAGGGGGCTGGGAACTGTTTTTT. It specifies CASSQVWTGGWELFF.

This clonotype was counted between two and nine times. A much bigger clone sits one base away, suggesting this may be a read error. J is TRBJ2-3 and V is TRBV9, with TRBD2 as a possible D gene (7 bases). There are 16 residues in the CDR3. Per germline, CDR1 SGDLS and CDR2 YYNGEE. As DNA, the CDR3 is TGTGCCAGCAGCGTACTAACGGGGGGCCTCACAGATACGCGGTATTTT. As protein: CASSVLTGGLTDTRYF.

This clonotype has a count of ten or more. The rearrangement uses TRBV5-6 and TRBJ2-1; no clear D. Germline V gives CDR1 SGHDT, CDR2 YYEEEE. This CDR3 contains 16 residues. Trimming pared 0 bases from V and 4 bases from J, leaving 14 bases between. In nucleotides, the CDR3 is TGTGCCAGCAGCTTGGTGGCCAGGTTAGGGTACAATGAGCAGTTCTTC. It yields the protein CASSLVARLGYNEQFF.

This clonotype was seen repeatedly, ten times or more. This sequence joins TRBV20-1 and TRBJ2-3; 9 bases fit TRBD2. Germline assignment: CDR1 DFQATT and CDR2 SNEGSKA (reference sequence). V lost 6 bases, J lost 3 bases, and 4 bases stayed unmatched. This CDR3 region has 13 residues. For the CDR3, the DNA is TGCAGTGCACAGGGACTAGCAACAGATACGCAGTATTTT. Protein product: CSAQGLATDTQYF.

V usage is TRBV5-5 and J usage is TRBJ1-2; D ambiguous. The V gene lost 4 bases and the J gene lost 6 bases, with 16 bases spanning the gap. The CDR3 spans 14 residues. Germline V gene sequence: CDR1 SGHKS, CDR2 YYEKEE (reference sequence). The CDR3 nucleotides are TGTGCCAGCAGCCTCCGGGTCCTCGTGGATGGCTACACCTTC. Protein product: CASSLRVLVDGYTF.

For this clonotype: With a much larger clone just one base away, this may be a read error. The chain combines TRBV12-3 or TRBV12-4 with TRBJ2-1, with 10 bases identical to TRBD2. V gave up 5 bases and J gave up 12 bases; unmatched junction bases: 16. This CDR3 is built from 16 residues. In DNA form, the CDR3 reads TGTGCCAGCAGTGAGGGACCTAGCGGGGGTATCACTGGGCAGTTCTTC. As protein: CASSEGPSGGITGQFF.

This clonotype was counted at least ten times. CDR3 sequence reads: CASSQEGRGTTDTQYF. DNA of the CDR3: TGCGCCAGCAGCCAAGAAGGGCGGGGGACCACAGATACGCAGTATTTT. This chain uses TRBV4-3 with TRBJ2-3; 7 bases map to TRBD2. The ends lost 0 bases at V and 2 bases at J; junction bases unmatched: 5. This CDR3 region has 16 residues. Germline V gene lookup returns CDR1 LGHNA and CDR2 YSLEER.

The chain employs TRBV20-1 and TRBJ2-7; 7 bases map to TRBD1. The V and J ends lost 0 bases and 3 bases, in that order; junction bases with no gene match: 8. CDR3 length: 15 residues. Germline V CDR1 and CDR2: DFQATT, SNEGSKA (reference sequence). CDR3 amino acids: CSARDPRRGNYEQYF. DNA for the CDR3: TGCAGTGCTAGAGATCCCCGCAGGGGGAACTACGAGCAGTACTTC.

This clonotype was counted between two and nine times. This rearrangement joins TRBV5-1 to TRBJ2-2; possible D gene TRBD2, 6 bases. The germline V gene encodes CDR1 SGHRS and CDR2 YFSETQ. The CDR3 loop spans 14 amino acids. V shed 3 bases and J shed 2 bases, with 8 bases lying between them. As DNA, the CDR3 is TGCGCCAGCAGCTCCGGGAGCAACACCGGGGAGCTGTTTTTT. Protein sequence: CASSSGSNTGELFF.

This clonotype has more than one count but fewer than ten. V gene TRBV7-2 combines with J gene TRBJ2-7; D perhaps matches TRBD2 (6 bases). V was shortened by 0 bases and J by 7 bases, with 25 bases between the two germline ends. The CDR3 is made up of 18 amino acids. Germline V gives CDR1 SGHTA, CDR2 FQGNSA. In nucleotides, the CDR3 is TGTGCCAGCAGCTTAGCTTTGGGGCGGGGTCCGGCCTGGAATGAGCAGTACTTC. The encoded protein is CASSLALGRGPAWNEQYF.

At least ten counts were recorded for this clonotype. The chain is built from TRBV7-2 and TRBJ2-1; 10 positions match TRBD2. CDR3 size: 16 residues. CDR1 is SGHTA and CDR2 is FQGNSA in the germline V gene. V dropped 5 bases and J dropped 9; count of bases not matched to a gene: 13. CDR3 amino acids: CASSPRLSGGAVEQFF. The DNA of the CDR3 is TGTGCCAGCAGCCCTAGACTGAGCGGGGGGGCGGTTGAGCAGTTCTTC.

Ten or more counts support this clonotype. The chain joins TRBV12-3 or TRBV12-4 to TRBJ2-7, with 8 bases matching TRBD2. This CDR3 has 15 residues. With V trimmed by 2 bases and J by 5 bases, 8 bases remained unmatched. The CDR3 bases are TGTGCCAGCAGTTTACTTACGGGGGGGCTCAACGAGCAGTACTTC. Protein sequence: CASSLLTGGLNEQYF.

This clonotype was seen repeatedly, ten times or more. The V gene is TRBV9, the J gene TRBJ2-7; TRBD1 might be the D (6 bases). Between the trimmed V and J ends, which lost 3 bases and 3 bases, there was a span of 13 bases. CDR3 size: 14 residues. Germline V gene lookup returns CDR1 SGDLS and CDR2 YYNGEE. The DNA of the CDR3 is TGTGCCAGCAGCGCCATGCCGGACAGCTACGAGCAGTACTTC. It is translated as CASSAMPDSYEQYF. Looking up the rest from reference TRBV9 and TRBJ2-7 gives the full variable domain: DSGVTQTPKHLITATGQRVTLRCSPRSGDLSVYWYQQSLDQGLQFLIQYYNGEERAKGNILERFSAQQFPDLHSELNLSSLELGDSALYFCASSAMPDSYEQYFGPGTRLTVT.

This chain joins TRBV6-6 and TRBJ1-5, with no clear D. CDR3 length: 14 residues. Per the germline V gene, CDR1 is MNHNY and CDR2 is SVGAGI (reference sequence). V lost 6 bases, J lost 0 bases, and 9 bases lay in between. DNA for the CDR3: TGTGCCAGCAGGCCCTCAAATAGCAATCAGCCCCAGCATTTT. This encodes CASRPSNSNQPQHF.

This clonotype was seen many times. The chain's CDR3 is CASSLARWGGRGTEAFF. As DNA, the CDR3 is TGTGCCAGCAGCTTAGCGCGGTGGGGGGGCAGGGGCACTGAAGCTTTCTTT. This chain uses TRBV7-2 with TRBJ1-1, with a weak D call TRBD1 (6 bases). This CDR3 is built from 17 residues. CDR1 is SGHTA, CDR2 FQGNSA, per germline. The germline V and J ends were trimmed by 0 bases and 4 bases, with 18 bases remaining between them.

This clonotype appeared many times. This sequence joins TRBV27 and TRBJ2-3; 7 bases agree with TRBD1. The CDR3 length is 17 residues. CDR1 and CDR2 (germline): MNHEY, SMNVEV (reference sequence). With 1 base clipped from V and 6 bases from J, the junction kept 13 bases outside the gene matches. CDR3 sequence (DNA): TGTGCCAGCAGTTTATATGGGACAGTCACTCGGACGGATACGCAGTATTTT. Its translation: CASSLYGTVTRTDTQYF.

This chain links TRBV2 with TRBJ2-3, with TRBD2 as a possible D gene (6 bases). The CDR3 totals 16 residues. Germline V CDR1 and CDR2: SNHLY, FYNNEI. V gave up 4 bases and J gave up 4 bases, with 18 bases separating them. Here the CDR3 reads CASSVGGPVYPDTQYF. The CDR3 region has the DNA TGTGCCAGCAGTGTGGGGGGACCGGTGTACCCAGATACGCAGTATTTT.

This clonotype was seen at least ten times. The chain carries TRBV4-3 and TRBJ1-2, with TRBD1 as a possible D gene (6 bases). This CDR3 region has 14 residues. V lost 4 bases to trimming and J lost 2 bases, with 11 bases between them. Germline CDR1 LGHNA, CDR2 YSLEER. Here the CDR3 DNA reads TGCGCCAGCAGCCGAGAGGGGGGAAACTATGGCTACACCTTC. It yields the protein CASSREGGNYGYTF.

The CDR3 DNA sequence: TGTGCCAGCAGCGGGCGCACCGGGGAGCTGTTTTTT. Translation: CASSGRTGELFF. The chain is built from TRBV7-7 and TRBJ2-2; D remains ambiguous. Germline assignment: CDR1 SSHAT and CDR2 FNYEAQ (reference sequence). The CDR3 contains 12 residues. V gave up 5 bases and J gave up 4 bases, with 5 bases separating them.

The chain recombines TRBV11-2 with TRBJ2-7; possibly TRBD1 or TRBD2 for D (5 bases each). Germline V gene lookup returns CDR1 SGHAT and CDR2 FQNNGV. The CDR3 loop spans 14 amino acids. Trimming took 3 bases from V and 1 from J, leaving 10 bases between them. The CDR3 DNA reads TGTGCCAGCAGCTTTCGGGACGGGTCCTACGAGCAGTACTTC. Protein: CASSFRDGSYEQYF.